The 28 T cell receptor beta chains listed next were all sequenced from one sample in a study of blood T cell repertoires in COVID-19. This table comes from immunoSEQ multiplex PCR, and its TCRdb copy is limited to in-frame clones, with some not included. The data show about 130,000 clones, approximately 84% seen once. Sequencing was performed on peripheral blood. All receptors derive from a woman in her 50s who had recovered from COVID-19.

This clone was counted between two and nine times. J is TRBJ2-2 and V is TRBV5-4, with D tentatively TRBD2 (6 bases). V was cut by 3 bases and J by 2 bases, with 14 bases left in between. Germline loops: CDR1 SGHNT, CDR2 YYREEE (reference sequence). The CDR3 is 16 amino acids. CDR3 residues: CASSSGTEGNTGELFF. As DNA, the CDR3 is TGTGCCAGCAGCTCGGGGACTGAGGGAAACACCGGGGAGCTGTTTTTT.

A few counts support this clone. This sequence joins TRBV27 and TRBJ1-1; TRBD1 is a possible D gene (5 bases). In germline, CDR1 is MNHEY, CDR2 SMNVEV (reference sequence). This CDR3 has 14 amino acids. With 3 bases removed from V and 2 bases from J, the gap between germline ends came to 10 bases. The CDR3 DNA sequence: TGTGCCAGCAGTTTTCAGGGCTCCAACACTGAAGCTTTCTTT. Protein sequence: CASSFQGSNTEAFF.

J is TRBJ2-1 and V is TRBV19, with 11 bases fitting TRBD2. Germline CDR1 is LNHDA and CDR2 is SQIVND (reference sequence). The CDR3 has 15 residues. Trimming removed 1 base from V and 15 bases from J; junction bases left unmatched: 11. The CDR3 loop is CASSIGGVSGRGVFF. The CDR3 bases are TGTGCCAGTAGTATAGGAGGGGTTAGCGGGAGGGGGGTGTTCTTC. Using reference TRBV19 and TRBJ2-1 for the parts outside the CDR3, the full variable domain is DGGITQSPKYLFRKEGQNVTLSCEQNLNHDAMYWYRQDPGQGLRLIYYSQIVNDFQKGDIAEGYSVSREKKESFPLTVTSAQKNPTAFYLCASSIGGVSGRGVFFGPGTRLTVL.

V and J are TRBV3-1 (or the pseudogene TRBV3-2) and TRBJ2-1; TRBD2 agrees at 10 bases. Trimming removed 4 bases from V and 7 bases from J; junction bases left unmatched: 10. This CDR3 has 16 amino acids. Per the germline V gene, CDR1 is LGHDT and CDR2 is YNNKEL (reference sequence). The CDR3 protein is CASSPRTSGAFNEQFF. The CDR3 DNA reads as TGTGCCAGCAGCCCTAGGACTAGCGGAGCCTTTAATGAGCAGTTCTTC.

The V and J genes are TRBV2 and TRBJ1-2; 8 bases align to TRBD1. Germline V gene sequence: CDR1 SNHLY, CDR2 FYNNEI. J was trimmed by 0 bases and V by 8 bases; bases with no gene match: 2. The CDR3 covers 13 residues. CDR3: CASGQGANYGYTF. The DNA of the CDR3 is TGTGCCAGCGGACAGGGAGCTAACTATGGCTACACCTTC.

The J gene is TRBJ2-2, the V gene TRBV4-3; 11 bases map to TRBD2. Per the germline V gene, CDR1 is LGHNA and CDR2 is YSLEER. The V and J ends lost 1 base and 0 bases, in that order; junction bases with no gene match: 4. This CDR3 is built from 18 residues. CDR3 in amino acids: CASSQGPGLAANTGELFF. The CDR3 DNA follows: TGCGCCAGCAGCCAAGGTCCGGGACTAGCGGCGAACACCGGGGAGCTGTTTTTT.

This clone has only a few counts. This specimen includes other DNA sequences encoding the same CDR3. The genes are TRBV18 and TRBJ2-2; perhaps TRBD1 as D (6 bases). This CDR3 spans 13 amino acids. The V end lost 4 bases, the J end lost 4 bases, and 7 bases lay between the germline ends. Germline lookup yields CDR1 KGHSH and CDR2 LQKENI. The chain's CDR3 is CASSLQGTGELFF. DNA of the CDR3: TGTGCCAGCTCACTACAGGGCACCGGGGAGCTGTTTTTT.

CDR3 region: CASSSGTRTETQYF. The CDR3 DNA is TGCGCCAGCAGCTCAGGGACTAGAACGGAGACCCAGTACTTC. The rearrangement links TRBV5-1 to TRBJ2-5, with 8 bases matching TRBD2. The V segment lost 3 bases and the J segment 5 bases; nucleotides outside the gene matches: 6. Germline values: CDR1 SGHRS, CDR2 YFSETQ. The length of the CDR3 is 14 residues.

CDR3 in DNA: TGTGCCAGCAGCGAGGATCTAGCGGGAGCCGGGGAGCTGTTTTTT. Protein sequence: CASSEDLAGAGELFF. The genes are TRBV9 and TRBJ2-2, with TRBD2 matching 10 bases. The CDR3 spans 15 residues. Germline trimming cut 3 bases from V and 6 bases from J; bases unmatched to any gene: 5. Germline CDR1 and CDR2: SGDLS and YYNGEE.

The V and J genes are TRBV5-1 and TRBJ2-3, with TRBD1 matching 8 bases. The V gene's germline CDR1 is SGHRS and CDR2 YFSETQ. The V and J ends lost 7 bases and 3 bases, in that order; junction bases with no gene match: 4. This CDR3 contains 13 residues. The CDR3 DNA follows: TGCGCCAGCGGGAGACAGGGGACAGATACGCAGTATTTT. It is translated as CASGRQGTDTQYF. The entire variable domain, with the rest obtained from reference TRBV5-1 and TRBJ2-3, is as follows: KAGVTQTPRYLIKTRGQQVTLSCSPISGHRSVSWYQQTPGQGLQFLFEYFSETQRNKGNFPGRFSGRQFSNSRSEMNVSTLELGDSALYLCASGRQGTDTQYFGPGTRLTVL.

The chain is built from TRBV7-9 and TRBJ1-1; D is undetermined. Germline CDR1 is SEHNR and CDR2 is FQNEAQ (reference sequence). The CDR3 length is 11 residues. The V gene lost 6 bases and the J gene lost 3 bases, with 5 bases spanning the gap. The CDR3 region is CASRPDTEAFF. The CDR3 DNA reads TGTGCCAGCAGGCCGGACACTGAAGCTTTCTTT.

The chain employs TRBV10-3 and TRBJ2-5; TRBD2 might be the D (5 bases). This CDR3 is 13 amino acids long. CDR1 ENHRY and CDR2 SYGVKD come from the germline V gene. V was pared by 8 bases and J by 5 bases, with 15 bases between. CDR3 DNA: TGTGCCATCGGTCGGGAACCAAGGGAGACCCAGTACTTC. It encodes CAIGREPRETQYF.

The chain is built from TRBV20-1 and TRBJ2-3; unclear D gene. Germline CDR1 and CDR2: DFQATT and SNEGSKA (reference sequence). The CDR3 totals 11 residues. The germline V and J ends were trimmed by 1 base and 7 bases, with 6 bases remaining between them. This chain's CDR3 is CSARANYTQYF. CDR3 coding DNA: TGCAGTGCTAGAGCAAATTATACGCAGTATTTT.

The gene calls are TRBV18 and TRBJ1-4; 8 positions agree with TRBD1. V dropped 3 bases and J dropped 10; count of bases not matched to a gene: 4. This CDR3 is built from 13 residues. Germline CDR1 is KGHSH and CDR2 is LQKENI. In DNA form, the CDR3 reads TGTGCCAGCTCACCGACAGGGGTTGGAAAACTGTTTTTT. Its protein is CASSPTGVGKLFF.

V is TRBV15 and J is TRBJ1-3; D is ambiguous. Germline assignment: CDR1 LNHNV and CDR2 YYDKDF (reference sequence). Trimming took off 0 bases at V and 4 bases at J, with 10 bases between the two ends. There are 15 residues in the CDR3. CDR3 nucleotide sequence: TGTGCCACCAGCAGAGATGCAGGCGCCGGAAACACCATATATTTT. Translating gives CATSRDAGAGNTIYF.

This chain links TRBV18 with TRBJ2-7, with 9 bases that match TRBD1. CDR3 length: 15 amino acids. The V and J ends lost 7 bases and 7 bases, in that order; junction bases with no gene match: 14. The V gene's germline CDR1 is KGHSH and CDR2 LQKENI. The CDR3 reads CASFGLRTGDGEQYF. As DNA, the CDR3 is TGTGCCAGCTTCGGGCTGCGGACAGGGGATGGGGAGCAGTACTTC.

The V gene is TRBV10-3, the J gene TRBJ2-1; D possibly corresponds to TRBD2 (7 bases). This CDR3 contains 14 residues. The V end was cut by 7 bases, the J end by 9 bases, with 19 bases between. Germline loops: CDR1 ENHRY, CDR2 SYGVKD. The DNA for the CDR3 is TGTGCCATCAAGGCGGGGGCCGAAGCTGGTGAGCAGTTCTTC. As protein: CAIKAGAEAGEQFF.

This rearrangement joins TRBV2 to TRBJ2-1; perhaps TRBD2 as D (5 bases). The V end lost 1 base, the J end lost 12 bases, and 13 bases lay between the germline ends. CDR3 length: 13 amino acids. CDR1 and CDR2 from the germline V gene are SNHLY and FYNNEI. This CDR3 reads CASSEESGKGQFF. The CDR3 region has the DNA TGTGCCAGCAGTGAAGAATCCGGGAAAGGGCAGTTCTTC.

V and J are TRBV20-1 and TRBJ2-3, with 7 nucleotides matching TRBD1. Germline V gives CDR1 DFQATT, CDR2 SNEGSKA (reference sequence). The length of the CDR3 is 11 residues. The V segment lost 5 bases and the J segment 6 bases; nucleotides outside the gene matches: 2. The CDR3 reads CSAQTGDTQYF. CDR3 sequence (DNA): TGCAGTGCTCAGACAGGGGATACGCAGTATTTT.

As for this clone: Other DNA sequences in this specimen translate into the identical CDR3. The V and J genes are TRBV5-1 and TRBJ2-1, with 10 bases fitting TRBD2. After removal of 0 bases from V and 1 base from J, the junction contained 1 base not matched to a gene. The germline V gene encodes CDR1 SGHRS and CDR2 YFSETQ. The CDR3 has 16 amino acids. The CDR3: CASSLGAGGSYNEQFF. CDR3 bases: TGCGCCAGCAGCTTGGGAGCGGGAGGGTCCTACAATGAGCAGTTCTTC.

This clone appeared a single time. The rearrangement links TRBV15 to TRBJ2-5, with D possibly TRBD1 on 6 matching bases. V was shortened by 3 bases and J by 3 bases, with 8 bases between the two germline ends. The CDR3 has 13 amino acids. Germline V CDR1 and CDR2: LNHNV, YYDKDF (reference sequence). The CDR3 DNA reads as TGTGCCACCAGCAGGACAGGAGAAGAGACCCAGTACTTC. It translates to CATSRTGEETQYF.

The chain joins TRBV27 to TRBJ1-2; no reliable D call. The CDR3 is 14 residues long. The ends were cut back, 6 bases at V and 3 bases at J, with 14 bases in the middle. Per the germline V gene, CDR1 is MNHEY and CDR2 is SMNVEV (reference sequence). CDR3 DNA: TGTGCCAGCAGGGCCCGGGAACTGGACTATGGCTACACCTTC. Protein product: CASRARELDYGYTF.

The V and J genes are TRBV27 and TRBJ2-3, with 7 bases lining up with TRBD1. V was pared by 6 bases and J by 4 bases, with 10 bases of the junction left unmatched. CDR1 and CDR2 (germline): MNHEY, SMNVEV (reference sequence). The CDR3 consists of 15 residues. CDR3 nucleotides: TGTGCCAGCAGACTTCAGGGGGTTGGCGCAGATACGCAGTATTTT. This sequence encodes CASRLQGVGADTQYF.

The V call is TRBV12-3 or TRBV12-4, the J call TRBJ1-6, with D uncertain. V was shortened by 4 bases and J by 4 bases, with 5 bases between the two germline ends. The CDR3 totals 13 residues. CDR3 nucleotides: TGTGCCAGCAGTTCACGGTATAATTCACCCCTCCACTTT. Amino acid sequence: CASSSRYNSPLHF.

The table lists this clone with a few counts. The J gene is TRBJ1-3, the V gene TRBV7-9; 8 bases line up with TRBD1. CDR3 length equals 17 residues. CDR1 is SEHNR and CDR2 is FQNEAQ in the germline V gene (reference sequence). The trim removed 5 bases at V and 2 bases at J, leaving 11 bases unmatched. The CDR3 DNA sequence: TGTGCCAGCAGCAAAGCAGGGGGCGTTAAGACTGGAAACACCATATATTTT. Translating it yields CASSKAGGVKTGNTIYF.

The chain employs TRBV24-1 and TRBJ2-3; 11 nucleotides line up with TRBD2. Germline V lookup: CDR1 KGHDR, CDR2 SFDVKD. The CDR3 is 17 residues long. V was pared by 5 bases and J by 1 base, with 7 bases of the junction left unmatched. In nucleotides, the CDR3 is TGTGCCACCAGTGGGGCTAGCGGGAGGAGGGGCACAGATACGCAGTATTTT. This translates into CATSGASGRRGTDTQYF.

The chain couples TRBV29-1 to TRBJ1-2; maybe TRBD1 (5 bases). Germline V gene lookup returns CDR1 SQVTM and CDR2 ANQGSEA. Trimming shortened V by 0 bases and J by 6 bases, and 5 bases separated the two germline ends. The CDR3 is made up of 11 amino acids. CDR3 sequence (DNA): TGCAGCGTTGAAGACAGGGATGGCTACACCTTC. Its protein is CSVEDRDGYTF.

This clone was detected a few times. The rearrangement links TRBV6-2 or TRBV6-3 to TRBJ2-7, with a weak D call TRBD2 (6 bases). Germline assignment: CDR1 MNHEY and CDR2 SVGEGT. This CDR3 has 14 amino acids. V gave up 3 bases and J gave up 7 bases, with 16 bases separating them. CDR3: CASSYGGKGWEQYF. The CDR3 DNA sequence: TGTGCCAGCAGTTATGGCGGGAAAGGTTGGGAGCAGTACTTC.